This T cell receptor beta chain is from a study of blood T cell repertoires in COVID-19. About the study: PBMCs, B-cell-depleted T cells, or T cells were the source of the cDNA or gDNA that made up the material.

Followed over time, Seattle patients had been enrolled while infection was active. This table comes from immunoSEQ multiplex PCR, and its TCRdb copy is limited to in-frame clones, with some not included. The sample lists 300,000 to 400,000 clones, more than 70% occurring once. The CDR3 totals 14 residues. Germline loops: CDR1 KGHSH, CDR2 LQKENI. V was trimmed by 2 bases and J by 1 base, leaving 7 bases between them. This clonotype originated in a woman in her twenties or thirties with COVID-19, enrolled during active disease. This rearrangement joins TRBV18 to TRBJ2-3; possible D gene TRBD2, 5 bases. Sequencing used peripheral blood. The CDR3 DNA reads as TGTGCCAGCTCACCAAGGACTGGCACAGATACGCAGTATTTT. Residues: CASSPRTGTDTQYF.